This TCR beta chain derives from a study of T cells expressing NK-cell markers (TCRdb year 2020). As for the study more broadly: Under ten donors provided sorted CD3+CD56+NKG2C+, CD3+CD56+NKG2C- and CD3+CD56-NKG2C+ T-cell subsets, whose TCR beta-chain repertoires were profiled. The libraries were sequenced on Illumina HiSeq 2000/2500, MiSeq or NextSeq, producing 2 x 150 bp reads. The eight sequenced donors were randomly selected healthy volunteers, three men and five women. Among the eight sequenced donors, seven were HCMV-seropositive and one was HCMV-seronegative.

A remark on this clonotype: This receptor's antigen is unknown.

Sequencing took place on an Illumina HiSeq 2000. TCR beta cDNA libraries were made by 5'RACE template switching that added a universal primer site and unique molecular identifiers. Priming for cDNA synthesis came from the TCR beta constant segment, and two successive PCR amplification steps followed. The original methods were these. MIGEC was used to demultiplex reads and group the reads by UMI, and MiTCR was used to assemble and quantify clonotypes. To remove erroneous sequences, TCR cDNA sequences were retained only when supported by two or more reads. The tcR package was used for downstream repertoire analysis, and clonotypes were matched across fractions by CDR3 nucleotide sequence plus V segment. Antigen specificity was annotated against VDJdb with VDJmatch, allowing one amino acid substitution in CDR3. After TCRdb reprocessed the reads, each CDR3 protein sequence was kept as one row, without DNA. These V and J calls rely on TCRdb rather than the paper's analysis. This sample's table lists roughly 390,000 distinct CDR3 sequences. Roughly 5.2% of the sample belongs to the ten largest clones.

General study outcomes and caveats: In roughly 6 donors, the dominant CD3+CD56+NKG2C+ clonotypes ranked among the top 10 CD8+ clonotypes, making up roughly 1.0-8% of CD8+ T cells. It remained unclear whether the expanded NKG2C-expressing T cell clones were specific for HCMV antigens. Those dominant clonotypes were again the most abundant among CD3+CD56-NKG2C+ cells in a few donors, at about 25-65%.

HCMV-specific IgG was detected in serum with a commercial ELISA kit to determine HCMV serostatus. Peripheral blood mononuclear cells were isolated from blood by Ficoll density gradient centrifugation. CDR1 SGHRS and CDR2 YFSETQ are derived from the germline V gene. The CDR3 runs 16 residues from the cysteine to the phenylalanine. A DNA sequence was not provided. The clonotype comes from a man aged 18-75 years in good health. The source material was blood T cells: a sorted CD56 or NKG2C T cell subset, CD4+ or CD8+ T cells, or bulk PBMC T cells (not recorded which). Recombination joined TRBV5-1 with TRBJ2-1. The CDR3 region has the sequence CASSLASGFGYNEQFF.